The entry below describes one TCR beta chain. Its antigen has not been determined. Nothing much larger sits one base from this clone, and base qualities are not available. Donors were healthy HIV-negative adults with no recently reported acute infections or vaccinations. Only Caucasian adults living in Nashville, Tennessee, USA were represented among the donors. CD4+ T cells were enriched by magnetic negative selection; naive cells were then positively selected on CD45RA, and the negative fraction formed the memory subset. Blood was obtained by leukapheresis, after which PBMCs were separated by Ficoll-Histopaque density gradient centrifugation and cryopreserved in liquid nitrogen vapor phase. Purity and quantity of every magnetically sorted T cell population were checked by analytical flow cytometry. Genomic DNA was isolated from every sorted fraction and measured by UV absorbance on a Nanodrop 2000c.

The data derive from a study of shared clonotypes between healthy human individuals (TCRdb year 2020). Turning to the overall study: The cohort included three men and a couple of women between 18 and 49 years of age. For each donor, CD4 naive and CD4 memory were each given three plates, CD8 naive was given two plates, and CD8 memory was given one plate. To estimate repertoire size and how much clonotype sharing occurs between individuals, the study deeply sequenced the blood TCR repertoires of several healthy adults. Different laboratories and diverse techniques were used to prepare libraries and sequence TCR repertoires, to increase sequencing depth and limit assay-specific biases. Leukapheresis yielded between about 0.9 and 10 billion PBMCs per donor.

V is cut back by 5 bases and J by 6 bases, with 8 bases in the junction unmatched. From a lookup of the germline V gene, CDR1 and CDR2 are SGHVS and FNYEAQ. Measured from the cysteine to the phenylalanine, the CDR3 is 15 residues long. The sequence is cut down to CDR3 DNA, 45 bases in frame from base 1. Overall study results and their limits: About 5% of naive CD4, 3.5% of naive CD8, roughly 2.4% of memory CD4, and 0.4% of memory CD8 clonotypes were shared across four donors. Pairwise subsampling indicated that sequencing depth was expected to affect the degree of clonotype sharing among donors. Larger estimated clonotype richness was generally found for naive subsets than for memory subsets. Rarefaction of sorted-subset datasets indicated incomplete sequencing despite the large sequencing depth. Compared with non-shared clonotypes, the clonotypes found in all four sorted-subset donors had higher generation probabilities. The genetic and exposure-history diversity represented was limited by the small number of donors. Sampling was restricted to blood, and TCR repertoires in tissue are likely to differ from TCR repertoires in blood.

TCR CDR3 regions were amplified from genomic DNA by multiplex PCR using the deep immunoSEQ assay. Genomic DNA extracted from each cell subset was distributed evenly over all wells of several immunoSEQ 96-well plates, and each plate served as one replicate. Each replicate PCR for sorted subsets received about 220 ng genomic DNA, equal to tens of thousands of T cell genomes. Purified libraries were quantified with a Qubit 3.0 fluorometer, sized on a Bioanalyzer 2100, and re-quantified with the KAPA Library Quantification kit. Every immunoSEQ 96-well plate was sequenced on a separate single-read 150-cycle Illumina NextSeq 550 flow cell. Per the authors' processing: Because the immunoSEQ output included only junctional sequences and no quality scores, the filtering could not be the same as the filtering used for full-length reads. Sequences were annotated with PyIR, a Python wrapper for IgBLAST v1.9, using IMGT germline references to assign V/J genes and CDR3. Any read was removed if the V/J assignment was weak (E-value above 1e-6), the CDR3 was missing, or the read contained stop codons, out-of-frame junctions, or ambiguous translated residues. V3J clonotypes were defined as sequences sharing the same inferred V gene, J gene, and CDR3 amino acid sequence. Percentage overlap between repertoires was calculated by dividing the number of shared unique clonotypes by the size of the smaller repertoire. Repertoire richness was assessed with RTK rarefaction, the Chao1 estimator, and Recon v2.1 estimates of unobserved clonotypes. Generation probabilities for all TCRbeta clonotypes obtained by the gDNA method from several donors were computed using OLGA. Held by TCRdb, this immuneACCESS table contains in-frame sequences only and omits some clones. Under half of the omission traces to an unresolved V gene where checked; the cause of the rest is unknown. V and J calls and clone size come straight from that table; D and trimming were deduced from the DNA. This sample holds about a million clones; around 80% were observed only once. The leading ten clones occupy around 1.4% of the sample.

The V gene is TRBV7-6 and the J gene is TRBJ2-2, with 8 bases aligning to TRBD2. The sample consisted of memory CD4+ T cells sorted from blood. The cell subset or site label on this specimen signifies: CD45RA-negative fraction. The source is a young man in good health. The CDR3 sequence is CASSPGTRKAGELFF. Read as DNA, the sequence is TGTGCCAGCAGCCCCGGGACTAGAAAAGCCGGGGAGCTGTTTTTT.